This is a list of T cell receptor beta chains from one sample in a study of blood T cell repertoires in COVID-19. Clones were sequenced by immunoSEQ multiplex PCR, and TCRdb holds only the in-frame ones, with some missing. The sample includes approximately 330,000 clones, roughly 87% of them seen just once. Sequencing was performed on peripheral blood. These receptor sequences come from a man between 25 and 39 years old with COVID-19, enrolled during active disease. The CDR3 runs from the conserved cysteine through the conserved F or W. Each record gives: clone size, J gene, D gene, V gene, CDR3 DNA, CDR3 protein. The D gene is left open where the match is weak. Clone size appears in some rows only: once, few, many, or a class for an expanded clone.

clone size: .
J gene: TRBJ1-1
D gene: .
V gene: TRBV6-5
CDR3 DNA: TGTGCCAGCGTGAGGTTGGAGGGGAACACTGAAGCTTTCTTT
CDR3 protein: CASVRLEGNTEAFF

clone size: .
J gene: TRBJ1-2
D gene: .
V gene: TRBV18
CDR3 DNA: TGTGCCAGCTCACTTTCAGGGGAAGGCTATGGCTACACCTTC
CDR3 protein: CASSLSGEGYGYTF

clone size: .
J gene: TRBJ2-7
D gene: TRBD2
V gene: TRBV7-8
CDR3 DNA: TGTGCCAGCGCGCCCGGGACTAGCGTCTACGAGCAGTACTTC
CDR3 protein: CASAPGTSVYEQYF

clone size: .
J gene: TRBJ2-7
D gene: .
V gene: TRBV4-3
CDR3 DNA: TGCGCCAGCAGCCAAGATAGGCGGACAACCTACGAGCAGTACTTC
CDR3 protein: CASSQDRRTTYEQYF

clone size: .
J gene: TRBJ1-5
D gene: .
V gene: TRBV19
CDR3 DNA: TGTGCCACCTCGGGACAATATAGCAATCAGCCCCAGCATTTT
CDR3 protein: CATSGQYSNQPQHF

clone size: .
J gene: TRBJ1-4
D gene: .
V gene: TRBV30
CDR3 DNA: TGTGCCTGGAGGGGACTTACAACTAATGAAAAACTGTTTTTT
CDR3 protein: CAWRGLTTNEKLFF

clone size: .
J gene: TRBJ1-4
D gene: TRBD1
V gene: TRBV5-1
CDR3 DNA: TGCGCCAGTCAATCGGGACAGGGGCGTGAAAAACTGTTTTTT
CDR3 protein: CASQSGQGREKLFF

clone size: once
J gene: TRBJ1-3
D gene: .
V gene: TRBV18
CDR3 DNA: TGTGCCAGCCGAGACAGTTCTGGAAACACCATATATTTT
CDR3 protein: CASRDSSGNTIYF

clone size: .
J gene: TRBJ1-5
D gene: .
V gene: TRBV6-2/TRBV6-3
CDR3 DNA: TGTGCCAGCAGTTCGTGGGGAGGGGGCAATCAGCCCCAGCATTTT
CDR3 protein: CASSSWGGGNQPQHF

clone size: few
J gene: TRBJ1-1
D gene: TRBD1
V gene: TRBV7-6
CDR3 DNA: TGTGCCAGCAGCTTCCGACCACGGGGACAGGGGGCGAACACTGAAGCTTTCTTT
CDR3 protein: CASSFRPRGQGANTEAFF

clone size: .
J gene: TRBJ2-1
D gene: .
V gene: TRBV6-6
CDR3 DNA: TGTGCCAGCACTCCGGGACTCCCAGTCAATGAGCAGTTCTTC
CDR3 protein: CASTPGLPVNEQFF

clone size: .
J gene: TRBJ2-1
D gene: TRBD1
V gene: TRBV19
CDR3 DNA: TGTGCCAGTAGTATAGGGTGGCAGGGGGCAAGGAATGAGCAGTTCTTC
CDR3 protein: CASSIGWQGARNEQFF

clone size: few
J gene: TRBJ2-1
D gene: TRBD2
V gene: TRBV18
CDR3 DNA: TGTGCCAGCTCACCAAGGACTAGCGACTACAATGAGCAGTTCTTC
CDR3 protein: CASSPRTSDYNEQFF

clone size: .
J gene: TRBJ2-7
D gene: .
V gene: TRBV6-1
CDR3 DNA: TGTGCCAGCAGTGAACAGGGCATCGAGCAGTACTTC
CDR3 protein: CASSEQGIEQYF

clone size: .
J gene: TRBJ2-5
D gene: .
V gene: TRBV30
CDR3 DNA: TGTGCCTGGAGTGTAGGGCTAGCGGAGACCCAGTACTTC
CDR3 protein: CAWSVGLAETQYF

clone size: .
J gene: TRBJ2-3
D gene: .
V gene: TRBV2
CDR3 DNA: TGTGCCAGCAGTGACGGCCCGGGGCGGGGGCGCACAGATACGCAGTATTTT
CDR3 protein: CASSDGPGRGRTDTQYF

clone size: .
J gene: TRBJ1-1
D gene: .
V gene: TRBV18
CDR3 DNA: TGTGCCAGCTCACCCCGACAGGCGACGAACACTGAAGCTTTCTTT
CDR3 protein: CASSPRQATNTEAFF

clone size: .
J gene: TRBJ2-1
D gene: TRBD2
V gene: TRBV18
CDR3 DNA: TGTGCCAGCTCACCACAGGCTAGCGGGGGCCCGGGGGATGAGCAGTTCTTC
CDR3 protein: CASSPQASGGPGDEQFF

clone size: .
J gene: TRBJ1-2
D gene: .
V gene: TRBV12-3/TRBV12-4
CDR3 DNA: TGTGCCAGCAGTTTAGGTCAGAACTATGGCTACACCTTC
CDR3 protein: CASSLGQNYGYTF

clone size: .
J gene: TRBJ2-7
D gene: TRBD1
V gene: TRBV5-1
CDR3 DNA: TGCGCCAGTGGACAGGGGGGGTACGAGCAGTACTTC
CDR3 protein: CASGQGGYEQYF

clone size: .
J gene: TRBJ2-7
D gene: .
V gene: TRBV2
CDR3 DNA: TGTGCCAGCAGTGAGCTTAGGGGGAACTTTTACGAGCAGTACTTC
CDR3 protein: CASSELRGNFYEQYF

clone size: .
J gene: TRBJ2-4
D gene: TRBD2
V gene: TRBV11-3
CDR3 DNA: TGTGCCAGCAGCTTAGAGATCCTAGCGGGAGCGACTGAAAACATTCAGTACTTC
CDR3 protein: CASSLEILAGATENIQYF

clone size: .
J gene: TRBJ1-1
D gene: .
V gene: TRBV19
CDR3 DNA: TGTGCCAGTATTTCTACAGGGTTGAATAATCCTCTTGACCACCGCACTGAAGCTTTCTTT
CDR3 protein: CASISTGLNNPLDHRTEAFF

clone size: .
J gene: TRBJ1-1
D gene: .
V gene: TRBV7-9
CDR3 DNA: TGTGCCAGCACCCTCGAGAGGGGACACTTGAACACTGAAGCTTTCTTT
CDR3 protein: CASTLERGHLNTEAFF

clone size: .
J gene: TRBJ2-3
D gene: TRBD2
V gene: TRBV12-5
CDR3 DNA: TGTGCTAGTGGTTTATCTCGGGGGGGGCTAAAGATTGGCACAGATACGCAGTATTTT
CDR3 protein: CASGLSRGGLKIGTDTQYF

clone size: .
J gene: TRBJ2-1
D gene: TRBD2
V gene: TRBV9
CDR3 DNA: TGTGCCAGCAGCGTACCGACTAGCGGGAACTACAATGAGCAGTTCTTC
CDR3 protein: CASSVPTSGNYNEQFF

clone size: .
J gene: TRBJ1-6
D gene: .
V gene: TRBV7-2
CDR3 DNA: TGTGCCAGCAGCTCTCTCGGTGAATCACCCCTCCACTTT
CDR3 protein: CASSSLGESPLHF

clone size: .
J gene: TRBJ2-5
D gene: .
V gene: TRBV20-1
CDR3 DNA: TGCAGTGCTAGTCCTCGGGACACGGGGACAGAGACCCAGTACTTC
CDR3 protein: CSASPRDTGTETQYF

clone size: .
J gene: TRBJ1-2
D gene: .
V gene: TRBV5-4
CDR3 DNA: TGTGCCAGCAGCTTGGATTGGGCAGGACTGGGCGGCTACACCTTC
CDR3 protein: CASSLDWAGLGGYTF

clone size: .
J gene: TRBJ2-1
D gene: TRBD1
V gene: TRBV5-6
CDR3 DNA: TGTGCCAGCAGCAGGACAGGGGGCCCTTTCAATGAGCAGTTCTTC
CDR3 protein: CASSRTGGPFNEQFF

clone size: .
J gene: TRBJ1-1
D gene: .
V gene: TRBV5-6
CDR3 DNA: TGTGCCAGCAGCGTAGGACAGACAATGAACACTGAAGCTTTCTTT
CDR3 protein: CASSVGQTMNTEAFF

clone size: .
J gene: TRBJ1-2
D gene: TRBD1
V gene: TRBV5-1
CDR3 DNA: TGCGCCAGCAGCTTGGCGGGACAGGGGGCATGGTATGGCTACACCTTC
CDR3 protein: CASSLAGQGAWYGYTF

clone size: .
J gene: TRBJ1-4
D gene: .
V gene: TRBV28
CDR3 DNA: TGTGCCAGCAGTTTAGGGGGGGCAACTAATGAAAAACTGTTTTTT
CDR3 protein: CASSLGGATNEKLFF

clone size: .
J gene: TRBJ1-1
D gene: .
V gene: TRBV9
CDR3 DNA: TGTGCCAGCAGCGCCCTTTCCGAGGTCACTGAAGCTTTCTTT
CDR3 protein: CASSALSEVTEAFF

clone size: .
J gene: TRBJ2-1
D gene: TRBD2
V gene: TRBV11-1
CDR3 DNA: TGTGCCAGCAGCTTAGGGGTATCGGGAGGGAATGAGCAGTTCTTC
CDR3 protein: CASSLGVSGGNEQFF

clone size: .
J gene: TRBJ2-1
D gene: TRBD2
V gene: TRBV25-1
CDR3 DNA: TGTGCCAGCAGTGATCCTAGCGGGAGGGCCTACAATGAGCAGTTCTTC
CDR3 protein: CASSDPSGRAYNEQFF

clone size: .
J gene: TRBJ2-7
D gene: .
V gene: TRBV28
CDR3 DNA: TGTGCCAGCAGCCCTATCTCCTACGAGCAGTACTTC
CDR3 protein: CASSPISYEQYF

clone size: .
J gene: TRBJ2-7
D gene: .
V gene: TRBV12-3/TRBV12-4
CDR3 DNA: TGTGCCAGCAGTTTCCACGGTTACGAGCAGTACTTC
CDR3 protein: CASSFHGYEQYF

clone size: .
J gene: TRBJ2-7
D gene: .
V gene: TRBV18
CDR3 DNA: TGTGCCAGCTCACCAGTAACAGGTCCATACACCTACGAGCAGTACTTC
CDR3 protein: CASSPVTGPYTYEQYF

clone size: .
J gene: TRBJ1-2
D gene: TRBD1
V gene: TRBV3-1/TRBV3-2
CDR3 DNA: TGTGCCAGCAGCCAAGCTCCGGGACAGGGGGTTTATGGCTACACCTTC
CDR3 protein: CASSQAPGQGVYGYTF

clone size: .
J gene: TRBJ1-5
D gene: .
V gene: TRBV7-9
CDR3 DNA: TGTGCCAGCAGCAGACAGAGCAATCAGCCCCAGCATTTT
CDR3 protein: CASSRQSNQPQHF

clone size: .
J gene: TRBJ2-7
D gene: .
V gene: TRBV28
CDR3 DNA: TGTGCCAGCAGTTTGTCAGGGTCCGAGCAGTACTTC
CDR3 protein: CASSLSGSEQYF

clone size: .
J gene: TRBJ1-5
D gene: .
V gene: TRBV2
CDR3 DNA: TGTGCCAGCACACGGGGGAGGAATCAGCCCCAGCATTTT
CDR3 protein: CASTRGRNQPQHF

clone size: .
J gene: TRBJ2-7
D gene: .
V gene: TRBV19
CDR3 DNA: TGTGCCAGTAGGCCAACTAAATCGGACAGAGGATACTCCTACGAGCAGTACTTC
CDR3 protein: CASRPTKSDRGYSYEQYF

clone size: .
J gene: TRBJ1-2
D gene: .
V gene: TRBV6-5
CDR3 DNA: TGTGCCAGCAGTTCCCCCCGCCGGGGAGCAAACTATGGCTACACCTTC
CDR3 protein: CASSSPRRGANYGYTF

clone size: .
J gene: TRBJ1-2
D gene: TRBD1
V gene: TRBV25-1
CDR3 DNA: TGTGCCAGCACCCCCACCATGGGACAGGGGGCACCCTCTTATGGCTACACCTTC
CDR3 protein: CASTPTMGQGAPSYGYTF

clone size: .
J gene: TRBJ2-1
D gene: .
V gene: TRBV19
CDR3 DNA: TGTGCCAGTAGTATAGAGGCAAGCGGAGGCGTCTACAATGAGCAGTTCTTC
CDR3 protein: CASSIEASGGVYNEQFF

clone size: many
J gene: TRBJ1-1
D gene: TRBD1
V gene: TRBV2
CDR3 DNA: TGTGCCAGCAGTTCGGGCCGTCAGGGACAGGGTCTGAACACTGAAGCTTTCTTT
CDR3 protein: CASSSGRQGQGLNTEAFF

clone size: .
J gene: TRBJ2-2
D gene: .
V gene: TRBV7-6
CDR3 DNA: TGTGCCAGCAGCTTAAACGGAGGGGGCCCCGGGGAGCTGTTTTTT
CDR3 protein: CASSLNGGGPGELFF

clone size: .
J gene: TRBJ2-3
D gene: TRBD2
V gene: TRBV6-5
CDR3 DNA: TGTGCCAGCAGTTACTCGACAGCGGGGGATACGCAGTATTTT
CDR3 protein: CASSYSTAGDTQYF

clone size: .
J gene: TRBJ2-7
D gene: .
V gene: TRBV4-3
CDR3 DNA: TGCGCCAGCAGGTTATGGATTAGGGGGGGACGGCTCTCCTACGAGCAGTACTTC
CDR3 protein: CASRLWIRGGRLSYEQYF

clone size: .
J gene: TRBJ1-2
D gene: .
V gene: TRBV6-1
CDR3 DNA: TGTGCCAGCAGTGAAGCGGGGGGAAACTATGGCTACACCTTC
CDR3 protein: CASSEAGGNYGYTF

clone size: .
J gene: TRBJ2-7
D gene: TRBD1
V gene: TRBV11-2
CDR3 DNA: TGTGCCAGCAGCTTATTTCTGGGACAGGACTCCTACGAGCAGTACTTC
CDR3 protein: CASSLFLGQDSYEQYF

clone size: .
J gene: TRBJ2-3
D gene: TRBD1
V gene: TRBV29-1
CDR3 DNA: TGCAGCGCGGCACCGGGACAGCACACAGATACGCAGTATTTT
CDR3 protein: CSAAPGQHTDTQYF

clone size: .
J gene: TRBJ2-1
D gene: .
V gene: TRBV18
CDR3 DNA: TGTGCCAGCTCACCACTCTCTTTGACTGGCTCCTACAATGAGCAGTTCTTC
CDR3 protein: CASSPLSLTGSYNEQFF

clone size: .
J gene: TRBJ1-2
D gene: .
V gene: TRBV30
CDR3 DNA: TGTGCCGGAGGCAGGGGAGTACCGGAGGGCTACACCTTC
CDR3 protein: CAGGRGVPEGYTF

clone size: .
J gene: TRBJ2-3
D gene: TRBD1
V gene: TRBV28
CDR3 DNA: TGTGCCAGCATCCCGCCGGGACAGGGGGGTTTAGGCGGGAAAACAGATACGCAGTATTTT
CDR3 protein: CASIPPGQGGLGGKTDTQYF

clone size: .
J gene: TRBJ1-5
D gene: .
V gene: TRBV18
CDR3 DNA: TGTGCCAGCTCGGTAAACAGGGTTCAGCCCCAGCATTTT
CDR3 protein: CASSVNRVQPQHF

clone size: .
J gene: TRBJ1-2
D gene: .
V gene: TRBV24-1
CDR3 DNA: TGTGCCACCAGTGATTCCCGCGCCGATACAGGGCCGGGCTATGGCTACACCTTC
CDR3 protein: CATSDSRADTGPGYGYTF

clone size: .
J gene: TRBJ1-2
D gene: .
V gene: TRBV9
CDR3 DNA: TGTGCCAGCAGCGTAACGTCGTCCGAGTCAGGGGTTAGAGGTGGCTACACCTTC
CDR3 protein: CASSVTSSESGVRGGYTF